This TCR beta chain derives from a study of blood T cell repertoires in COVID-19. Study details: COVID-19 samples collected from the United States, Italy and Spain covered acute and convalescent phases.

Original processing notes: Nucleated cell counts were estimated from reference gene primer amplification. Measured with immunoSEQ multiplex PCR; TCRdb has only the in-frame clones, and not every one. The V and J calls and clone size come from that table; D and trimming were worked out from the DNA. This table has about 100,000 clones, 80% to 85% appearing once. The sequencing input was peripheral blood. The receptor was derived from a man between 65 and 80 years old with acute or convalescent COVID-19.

The CDR3 here is CASSRLAGGDEQFF. The CDR3 DNA follows: TGTGCCAGCTCGCGACTAGCGGGGGGGGATGAGCAGTTCTTC. V and J are TRBV18 and TRBJ2-1; 14 bases match TRBD2. This CDR3 region has 14 residues. The ends lost 6 bases at V and 8 bases at J; junction bases unmatched: 3. Germline V lookup: CDR1 KGHSH, CDR2 LQKENI.